The sequence of this T cell receptor (beta chain) was determined in a study of blood T cell repertoires in COVID-19. The wider study: Acute and convalescent COVID-19 specimens originated in the United States, Italy and Spain. T cells, B-cell-depleted T cells, or PBMCs provided the cDNA or gDNA that served as material.

The length of the CDR3 is 13 residues. V shed 3 bases, J shed 7 bases, and the junction held 8 bases outside the gene matches. Germline loops: CDR1 GTSNPN, CDR2 SVGIG (reference sequence). The authors' processing: Amplification of reference gene primers provided the estimated nucleated cell counts. Assay used: immunoSEQ multiplex PCR; TCRdb lists only in-frame clones, some missing. That table furnishes V, J and clone size, whereas the DNA furnished D and trimming. The sample holds about 53,000 clones; 70% to 90% are singletons and the top ten take roughly 2.7%. The sequencing input was peripheral blood. J is TRBJ1-1 and V is TRBV30; 7 bases map to TRBD1. The receptor's source is a man aged 80 or over with acute or convalescent COVID-19. The CDR3 loop reads CAWRGGQKNEAFF. DNA of the CDR3: TGTGCCTGGAGAGGGGGACAGAAAAATGAAGCTTTCTTT.